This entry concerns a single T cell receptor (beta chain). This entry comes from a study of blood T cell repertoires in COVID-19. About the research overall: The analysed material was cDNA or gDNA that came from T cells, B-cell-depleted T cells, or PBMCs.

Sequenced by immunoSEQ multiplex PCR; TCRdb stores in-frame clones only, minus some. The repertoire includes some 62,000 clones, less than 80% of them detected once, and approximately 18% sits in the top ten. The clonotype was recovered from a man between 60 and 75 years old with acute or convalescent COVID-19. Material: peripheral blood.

For the CDR3, the DNA is TGTGCCAGCAGCAAGACTGGGACTAATGAAAAACTGTTTTTT. Protein sequence: CASSKTGTNEKLFF. This rearrangement joins TRBV9 to TRBJ1-4; unclear D gene. V was pared by 4 bases and J by 2 bases, with 9 bases between. Per germline, CDR1 SGDLS and CDR2 YYNGEE. The length of the CDR3 is 14 residues.